The sequence of this T cell receptor (beta chain) was determined in a study of T cell changes during pregnancy in multiple sclerosis. The protocol was immunoSEQ multiplex PCR, while the TCRdb copy is restricted to in-frame clones and leaves out a portion. The repertoire holds around 30,000 clones, with about 92% as singletons. The TCR comes from a female donor with multiple sclerosis, enrolled in a pregnancy study. Here the sequenced sample was CD4+ T cells from peripheral blood mononuclear cells, taken after pregnancy.

The CDR3 coding sequence is TGCGCCAGCAGCTTGGGATGGACAGGGGCCTACGAGCAGTACTTC. Encoded protein: CASSLGWTGAYEQYF. The chain recombines TRBV5-1 with TRBJ2-7; 9 bases match TRBD1. V lost 0 bases to trimming and J lost 2 bases; unmatched junction nucleotides: 3. The CDR3 runs 15 residues. Germline CDR1 SGHRS, CDR2 YFSETQ.